These T cell receptor beta chains were read from a single sample in a study of identical twins. MiXCR, applied by TCRdb to the 5' RACE reads, yields one record per CDR3 protein. Of 700,000 to 950,000 distinct CDR3 sequences detected, 10% to 15% appear once; the ten largest clones hold around 1.6%. The same sample was also used in a study of yellow fever vaccine responses in identical twins.

Sequencing input: PBMCs. The receptors originated from a woman aged 18-29 years in good health. The CDR3 runs from the conserved cysteine through the conserved F or W. The D gene is left open where the match is weak. Clone size, where shown, is once, few, many, or a class for clones that have expanded.

clone_size j_call cdr3_length v_call d_call cdr3_aa cdr3_nt
few TRBJ2-6 15 TRBV7-9 - CASSLAGRGANVLTF TGTGCCAGCAGCTTAGCTGGGCGTGGGGCCAACGTCCTGACTTTC
- TRBJ2-3 15 TRBV29-1 - CSVEDHMGTTDTQYF TGCAGCGTTGAAGATCACATGGGGACCACAGATACGCAGTATTTT
few TRBJ2-7 16 TRBV12-3/TRBV12-4 - CASSPGPQLSSYEQYF TGTGCCAGCAGCCCCGGGCCGCAGCTTAGCTCCTACGAGCAGTACTTC
- TRBJ2-5 12 TRBV6-5 - CASSHRAETQYF TGTGCCAGCAGTCACAGGGCGGAGACCCAGTACTTC
few TRBJ2-2 16 TRBV7-2 TRBD2 CASSLTAGVNTGELFF TGTGCCAGCTCCTTAACAGCGGGGGTGAACACCGGGGAGCTGTTTTTT
few TRBJ2-7 14 TRBV5-4 - CASSTSGLASEQYF -
few TRBJ1-2 12 TRBV10-3 TRBD1 CATRDRGYGYTF TGTGCCACCAGGGACAGGGGCTATGGCTACACCTTC
few TRBJ2-1 12 TRBV5-5 TRBD1 CASSLSDRGQSF TGTGCCAGCAGCTTGAGTGACAGGGGTCAGTCCTTC
many TRBJ1-5 16 TRBV4-1 - CASSPYGVNSNQPQHF TGCGCCAGCAGCCCCTATGGTGTTAATAGCAATCAGCCCCAGCATTTT
few TRBJ1-1 14 TRBV3-1 TRBD1 CASSQEGQRLKAFF TGTGCCAGCAGCCAAGAGGGACAGAGACTTAAAGCTTTCTTT
- TRBJ1-6 14 TRBV27 - CASSLEQNNSPLHF TGTGCCAGCAGTTTAGAACAGAATAATTCACCCCTCCACTTT
- TRBJ2-3 14 TRBV25-1 - CASSEWGTTDTQYF TGTGCCAGCAGTGAATGGGGGACCACAGATACGCAGTATTTT
few TRBJ1-5 13 TRBV29-1 - CSVELSGNQPQHF TGCAGCGTTGAACTCTCAGGAAATCAGCCCCAGCATTTT
- TRBJ2-1 18 TRBV5-1 TRBD2 CASSLTSGGARSYNEQFF TGCGCCAGCAGCCTAACTAGCGGGGGGGCTCGCTCCTACAATGAGCAGTTCTTC
many TRBJ1-5 14 TRBV12-3/TRBV12-4 - CASTPGGINQPQHF TGTGCCAGCACCCCCGGGGGGATCAATCAGCCCCAGCATTTT
many TRBJ2-1 12 TRBV3-1 - CASSQVPGQQFF TGTGCCAGCAGCCAAGTTCCAGGGCAGCAGTTCTTC
few TRBJ2-1 14 TRBV24-1 - CATSDPLMGYEQFF TGTGCCACCAGTGACCCCCTAATGGGCTATGAGCAGTTCTTC
- TRBJ2-3 15 TRBV9 - CASSVDGGRADTQYF TGTGCCAGCAGCGTAGACGGGGGACGGGCGGATACGCAGTATTTT
few TRBJ2-1 13 TRBV2 - CASSPHSPNEQFF TGTGCCAGCAGCCCCCATTCCCCGAATGAGCAGTTCTTC
many TRBJ2-2 15 TRBV5-1 - CASSPRTGSTGELFF TGCGCCAGCAGCCCCCGGACGGGGAGCACCGGGGAGCTGTTTTTT
few TRBJ2-5 13 TRBV20-1 - CSARLGAGETQYF TGCAGTGCTAGGTTAGGGGCTGGGGAGACCCAGTACTTC
- TRBJ2-7 14 TRBV27 - CASSPGWGSYEQYF TGTGCCAGCAGCCCGGGATGGGGCTCCTACGAGCAGTACTTC
- TRBJ2-5 15 TRBV6-1 TRBD2 CASSVIAGTKETQYF TGTGCCAGCAGTGTGATAGCGGGGACCAAAGAGACCCAGTACTTC
- TRBJ1-1 16 TRBV6-5 - CASSYSKTELNTEAFF TGTGCCAGCAGTTACTCGAAAACAGAATTGAACACTGAAGCTTTCTTT